Reported below is one T cell receptor beta chain. Its antigen is unknown. The entry originates in a study of monozygotic twins with inflammatory bowel disease (dated by TCRdb to the late 2010s). Study-wide context: A total of roughly 28 monozygotic twin pairs were included in the full study, comprising nine German pairs (four IBD-concordant, five IBD-discordant) and 19 IBD-discordant Danish pairs. Each individual had, on average, about 151 000 unique TCRalpha sequences and 181 000 unique TCRbeta sequences available for analysis. Within discordant pairs, disease-associated traits were sought mainly by comparing IBD patients with their genetically identical healthy co-twins.

The method behind the library was 5' RACE. For each TCR library, 3,500 to 4,000 ng of total RNA was used. For each sample, cDNA synthesis with SMARTScribe reverse transcriptase was split into eight separate reactions. During cDNA synthesis, unique molecular identifiers containing a 6-nucleotide sample barcode were introduced by template switching. TCRalpha and TCRbeta cDNA was amplified by two nested PCRs of 16 and 9 cycles, with bead purification after each PCR. Before amplification, the cDNA was treated with uracil DNA-glycosylase and purified using the QIAquick PCR purification kit. The second PCR added Illumina TruSeq-compatible adapters along with sample-specific barcodes. Library quality and concentration were assessed using TapeStation and Qubit, and approximately 5 ng of each library was pooled. Sequencing of pooled libraries was carried out on an Illumina HiSeq2500 single-index Rapid Run using 2 x 100 bp reads and custom sequencing primers. Under the source paper's analysis protocol: UMI-based consensus assembly with MiGEC version 1.2.6 was used to correct PCR and sequencing errors. MiXCR version 2.1.1 was used for V(D)J alignment, clonotype assembly and CDR3 extraction. Normalisation of gene usage, clonotype sharing and MAIT/NKT TCR abundance was achieved by analysing the top 1000, 10 000 and 20 000 clonotypes per sample. Diversity was computed as the inverse Simpson index with the vegan R package after downsampling to 27 000 UMIs. Statistical testing used paired Mann-Whitney U tests on the discordant twin pairs and applied Benjamini-Hochberg correction for multiple testing. One entry per CDR3 protein sequence results from the TCRdb reprocessing of the reads, with DNA left out. Here the V and J calls rest on TCRdb's processing, not on the authors' analysis. The table held for this sample gives under 350,000 distinct CDR3 sequences. Of the sample, less than 6.5% is held by the ten largest clones.

Results and caveats for the whole study, not just this receptor: IBD patients shared fewer clonotypes with other individuals than healthy twins did, most markedly in patients showing signs of disease activity. No single strong signal or clonotype linked to IBD turned up in the results, so the idea that one exists was not supported. Repertoire similarity did not differ between concordant and discordant twins, possibly due to limited statistical power. Distinction between different T cell subtypes could not be achieved in the analysis. TCRbeta repertoire diversity, by inverse Simpson index, was decreased in IBD patients compared with their healthy co-twins. Because patients were on differing immunosuppressive treatments, the repertoires may have picked up extra background noise and inter-individual variability.

From the cysteine up to the phenylalanine, the CDR3 has a length of 13 residues. The record lacks a DNA sequence. The germline V gene provides CDR1 SQVTM and CDR2 ANQGSEA. From each donor, an approximately 2.5 ml peripheral blood sample was drawn into PAXgene tubes and stored at -80 degrees C. Total RNA was isolated from whole blood with the PAXgene blood miRNA kit on an automated QIAcube, without T cell sorting. Deep TCRalpha and TCRbeta repertoire profiling with unique molecular barcoding was performed on peripheral blood of monozygotic twin pairs concordant or discordant for inflammatory bowel disease. Smoking habits were recorded for all twin pairs, and individuals were classified as current, former or never smokers.

The V and J genes are TRBV29-1 and TRBJ1-2. Sequenced material: blood. The TCR comes from a human donor with ulcerative colitis or Crohn's disease, or a healthy co-twin of an affected twin (not recorded which). The CDR3 region: CSVVAIGNYGYTF.